Below are 5 T cell receptor beta chains sequenced from a single sample in a study of blood T cells in healthy people across ages (dated by TCRdb to 2013 to 2016). The method behind the library was 5' RACE. Sequencing took place on an Illumina HiSeq 2500. A second PCR of roughly 7 to 12 cycles was run with a J-beta primer mix and a sample-barcoded 5' primer. TCRdb passed the public sequencing reads through fastp at Q25 and MiXCR, retaining productive beta sequences. Entries are consolidated by CDR3 protein sequence, retaining the most common genes and DNA. The sample has approximately 1,000,000 distinct CDR3 sequences on record, roughly two fifths of them singletons. The ten top clones hold less than 15% of the sample. The sample was blood. The source of these receptors is a man younger than 35 in good health.

The chain carries TRBV7-2 and TRBJ1-4, with D perhaps TRBD1 (5 bases). Between the trimmed V and J ends, which lost 7 bases and 5 bases, there was a span of 14 bases. The CDR3 consists of 14 residues. The V gene's germline CDR1 is SGHTA and CDR2 FQGNSA. The CDR3 bases are TGTGCCAGCATCTTTTTTGGGGCGAATGAAAAACTGTTTTTT. Its protein is CASIFFGANEKLFF.

This clonotype appeared a few times. The chain joins TRBV9 to TRBJ2-1; TRBD2 matches at 15 bases. The assigned J gene may be wrong: the sequence end matches TRBJ2-7 better. The CDR3 sequence is 20 residues long. From germline, CDR1 is SGDLS and CDR2 YYNGEE. The chain's CDR3 is CASSVAWTSGGAGSYNEQYF. The CDR3 DNA reads TGTGCCAGCAGCGTAGCCTGGACTAGCGGGGGGGCAGGCTCCTACAATGAGCAGTACTTC.

The sample holds one count of this clonotype. This may come from a read error, since a much larger clone is one base off. The rearrangement joins TRBV13 to TRBJ2-7; the D is unclear. In germline, CDR1 is PRHDT, CDR2 FYEKMQ (reference sequence). This CDR3 region has 11 residues. In nucleotides, the CDR3 is TGTACCAGCTCGACGCGCTACGAGCAGTACTTC. Encoded protein: CTSSTRYEQYF.

This clonotype was found a few times. V and J are TRBV5-1 and TRBJ1-2, with D maybe TRBD1 (5 bases). Germline lookup yields CDR1 SGHRS and CDR2 YFSETQ. V was cut by 4 bases and J by 4 bases, with 20 bases left in between. The CDR3 is 16 amino acids. CDR3 in amino acids: CASSPSATPGFYGYTF. For the CDR3, the DNA is TGCGCCAGCAGCCCTTCTGCTACTCCAGGGTTCTATGGCTACACCTTC. Looking up the rest from reference TRBV5-1 and TRBJ1-2 gives the full variable domain: KAGVTQTPRYLIKTRGQQVTLSCSPISGHRSVSWYQQTPGQGLQFLFEYFSETQRNKGNFPGRFSGRQFSNSRSEMNVSTLELGDSALYLCASSPSATPGFYGYTFGSGTRLTVV.

The table lists this clonotype with a few counts. This chain joins TRBV10-3 and TRBJ1-1; D possibly corresponds to TRBD1 (6 bases). Germline loops: CDR1 ENHRY, CDR2 SYGVKD. The V end was cut by 2 bases, the J end by 1 base, with 11 bases between. The CDR3 has 15 residues. The CDR3 is CAISEEAGENTEAFF. The CDR3 nucleotides are TGTGCCATCAGTGAGGAGGCAGGGGAGAACACTGAAGCTTTCTTT.